This T cell receptor (beta chain) originates from a study of blood T cell repertoires in COVID-19. Clones were sequenced by immunoSEQ multiplex PCR, and TCRdb holds only the in-frame ones, with some missing. The table shows roughly 100,000 clones, with around 80% occurring only once. The CDR3 covers 13 residues. V shed 2 bases and J shed 0 bases, with 4 bases lying between them. Germline V lookup: CDR1 SGHKS, CDR2 YYEKEE (reference sequence). The J gene is TRBJ2-3, the V gene TRBV5-5; D gene unclear. The TCR sequence derives from a woman older than 75 with acute or convalescent COVID-19. The specimen sequenced was peripheral blood. CDR3 DNA: TGTGCCAGCAGCTTAGCTAGCACAGATACGCAGTATTTT. Translated: CASSLASTDTQYF.